This is a list of T cell receptor beta chains from one sample in a study of blood T cell repertoires in COVID-19. The repertoire was sequenced with immunoSEQ multiplex PCR; TCRdb's copy has only in-frame clones and lacks some. The repertoire includes about 150,000 clones, approximately 80% of them detected once, and roughly 2% sits in the top ten. The specimen was peripheral blood. The receptors stem from a man aged 65 to 85 with acute or convalescent COVID-19. The CDR3 runs from the conserved cysteine through the conserved F or W. The D gene is left open where the match is weak. Clone size, where shown, is once, few, many, or a class for clones that have expanded.

TGCGCCAGCAGTCCGGGACAGGGAGTTGTGTATTTT CASSPGQGVVYF TRBD1 TRBJ2-3 TRBV5-1 once
TGTGCCAGCAGTTTGCAGGGGTCCGTCCGCAATGAGCAGTTCTTC CASSLQGSVRNEQFF NA TRBJ2-1 TRBV28 NA
TGTGCCAGCAGCCAAGGGCCAGCGGGACCCGCGGGGCACTTC CASSQGPAGPAGHF TRBD2 TRBJ2-4 TRBV3-1/TRBV3-2 few
TGTGCCAGTAGTTCCCTAGCGGGGTACACAGATACGCAGTATTTT CASSSLAGYTDTQYF TRBD2 TRBJ2-3 TRBV19 NA
TGTGCCAGCAGCGTAGGTATAGGGGGGGATCAGCCCCAGCATTTT CASSVGIGGDQPQHF NA TRBJ1-5 TRBV9 NA
TGTGCCAGCAGTTTGACAGGGAGCGCTAATGAAAAACTGTTTTTT CASSLTGSANEKLFF TRBD1 TRBJ1-4 TRBV28 NA
TGTGCCAGCTCACCACAGGTGCTACAGGCAGGGGAAGACTATGGCTACACCTTC CASSPQVLQAGEDYGYTF NA TRBJ1-2 TRBV18 NA
TGCGCCAGCAGGAGGGCAGGAACGAACACCGGGGAGCTGTTTTTT CASRRAGTNTGELFF NA TRBJ2-2 TRBV5-1 NA
TGTGCCAGCAGCCTCCGCCGGCAGGGCGGTGTGAGCACAGATACGCAGTATTTT CASSLRRQGGVSTDTQYF NA TRBJ2-3 TRBV11-2 NA
TGTGCCAGCAGCCGACAGAGCTCTGGAAACACCATATATTTT CASSRQSSGNTIYF NA TRBJ1-3 TRBV27 NA
TGTGCCAGCAGCTTAGATCCCACGGGGTGGGGAGATACGCAGTATTTT CASSLDPTGWGDTQYF NA TRBJ2-3 TRBV11-2 NA
TGTGCCAGCAGCCAGCTACGACAGGGGGCGAATGGGGCAACTAATGAAAAACTGTTTTTT CASSQLRQGANGATNEKLFF TRBD1 TRBJ1-4 TRBV4-2 NA
TGTGCCAGCAGCTTAGATCGGGGGTACACAGATACGCAGTATTTT CASSLDRGYTDTQYF NA TRBJ2-3 TRBV7-9 NA
TGTGCCAGCAGCCTCAGTCTCGGCGGGGGGAGCACAGATACGCAGTATTTT CASSLSLGGGSTDTQYF TRBD2 TRBJ2-3 TRBV7-3 NA
TGTGCCAGCAGTCGGGACAGGGGAGCATCACCCCTCCACTTT CASSRDRGASPLHF TRBD1 TRBJ1-6 TRBV13 once
TGTGCCAGCAACTCCAACCCCATGTATACGCAGTATTTT CASNSNPMYTQYF NA TRBJ2-3 TRBV28 NA
TGTGCCAGCAGCCCACGTGGAGCGGGGGGGCCCAATGAGCAGTTCTTC CASSPRGAGGPNEQFF TRBD2 TRBJ2-1 TRBV7-9 NA